The rows below give T cell receptor beta chains drawn from one sample of a study of PD-1 blockade in classical Hodgkin lymphoma. The method was immunoSEQ multiplex PCR; TCRdb's version includes in-frame clones alone and lacks a portion of them. The sample gives about 18,000 clones, about 76% of which show up once; 18% is in the top ten. The sample here was peripheral blood mononuclear cells (PBMCs), taken before the second cycle of nivolumab. These receptors all come from a human donor with classical Hodgkin lymphoma. Both conserved end residues are part of each CDR3. Each record gives: V gene, J gene, clone size, D gene, CDR3 DNA, CDR3 protein. The D gene is left open where the match is weak. The size of a clone is reported for some rows only, either as once, few or many, or as a class for expanded clones.

TRBV5-1	TRBJ2-2	-	-	TGCGCCAGCAGCCGAACAGCGACCGGGGAGCTGTTTTTT	CASSRTATGELFF
TRBV10-3	TRBJ1-6	-	-	TGTGCCATCAGTGAGTCATCGGTCGGTCAGTCAAATTCACCCCTCCACTTT	CAISESSVGQSNSPLHF
TRBV6-1	TRBJ1-2	once	-	TGTGCCAGCAGTCTCCATAGGACCCGCGGAGGCTACACCTTC	CASSLHRTRGGYTF
TRBV18	TRBJ2-7	-	TRBD1	TGTGCCAGCTCACCACGGACAGGGGATGCCTACGAGCAGTACTTC	CASSPRTGDAYEQYF
TRBV5-1	TRBJ1-1	few	-	TGCGCCAGCAGGGGGGAGAACACTGAAGCTTTCTTT	CASRGENTEAFF
TRBV4-1	TRBJ2-1	-	TRBD1	TGCGCCAGCAGCCAAGAGGGGGACAGCTCCTACAATGAGCAGTTCTTC	CASSQEGDSSYNEQFF
TRBV28	TRBJ2-6	-	-	TGTGCCAGCAGCCGAGCCTTAAGCTCTGGGGCCAACGTCCTGACTTTC	CASSRALSSGANVLTF
TRBV5-8	TRBJ1-1	once	-	TGTGCCAGCAGCCCTCGGGGGGCCCGATTGGCTTTCTTT	CASSPRGARLAFF
TRBV6-5	TRBJ1-6	few	-	TGTGCCAGCAGGCCGGGACGGTATAATTCACCCCTCCACTTT	CASRPGRYNSPLHF
TRBV29-1	TRBJ2-5	-	-	TGCAGCGTTGAAGACGGGCGAATGGAGTACTTC	CSVEDGRMEYF
TRBV7-8	TRBJ2-7	few	TRBD2	TGTGCCAGCAGCTTAAGGGCGGGAGACAGCGATAGCGAGCAGTACTTC	CASSLRAGDSDSEQYF
TRBV7-2	TRBJ2-1	once	-	TGTGCCAGCAGCTTACTCTACAATGAGCAGTTCTTC	CASSLLYNEQFF
TRBV5-1	TRBJ2-2	-	-	TGCGCCAGCAGTCAAGCTAGCACCGGGGAGCTGTTTTTT	CASSQASTGELFF
TRBV4-3	TRBJ2-7	-	TRBD2	TGCGCCAGCAGCCAGACGGAGTGGGCGGGAGACTACGAGCAGTACTTC	CASSQTEWAGDYEQYF
TRBV27	TRBJ2-7	-	TRBD1	TGTGCCAGCCGAGAGACAGGGAACCACGAGCAGTACTTC	CASRETGNHEQYF
TRBV6-6	TRBJ1-1	-	-	TGTGCCAGCAGTTACGGACAGACCATGAACACTGAAGCTTTCTTT	CASSYGQTMNTEAFF